These T cell receptor beta chains were read from a single sample in a study of lymphopenia after photon versus proton radiotherapy. Sequencing used immunoSEQ multiplex PCR; TCRdb keeps in-frame clones, though not all of them. Of 29,000 or so clones in the sample, roughly 89% are singletons; the top ten hold 40% to 50%. Sequences were derived from peripheral blood, sampled from a patient treated with proton-based radiotherapy. The receptors originated from a woman aged 55-70 years with cholangiocarcinoma. Some clones in this sample may be carry-over from other donors' samples. CDR3s include the opening cysteine and the closing phenylalanine or tryptophan. D genes are given only for firm matches. Not all rows give a size; the values are once, few, many and, for expanded clones, a class.

clone size,D gene,J gene,V gene,CDR3 protein,CDR3 DNA
.,TRBD1,TRBJ2-7,TRBV7-3,CASSLTYGQGEQYF,TGTGCCAGCAGCTTAACCTACGGACAGGGCGAGCAGTACTTC
.,.,TRBJ2-5,TRBV5-1,CASSLGVVGSQETQYF,TGCGCCAGCAGCTTGGGTGTGGTGGGGTCGCAGGAGACCCAGTACTTC
.,TRBD1,TRBJ1-2,TRBV6-4,CASSPQGAGYGYTF,TGTGCCAGCAGCCCACAGGGGGCTGGATATGGCTACACCTTC
.,.,TRBJ1-1,TRBV29-1,CSVREGVNTEAFF,TGCAGCGTTCGCGAAGGGGTGAACACTGAAGCTTTCTTT
.,.,TRBJ2-5,TRBV2,CASSAVTRQETQYF,TGTGCCAGCAGTGCAGTAACCCGGCAAGAGACCCAGTACTTC
once,.,TRBJ1-5,TRBV2,CASRGLGSGNQPQHF,TGTGCCAGCAGGGGTCTAGGGTCTGGCAATCAGCCCCAGCATTTT
.,TRBD2,TRBJ2-4,TRBV7-6,CASSLVAGGGNIQYF,TGTGCCAGCAGCTTAGTAGCGGGGGGCGGTAACATTCAGTACTTC
.,TRBD1,TRBJ2-3,TRBV5-6,CASSPWDRRTDTQYF,TGTGCCAGCAGCCCTTGGGACAGGAGAACAGATACGCAGTATTTT
.,TRBD2,TRBJ2-1,TRBV11-3,CASSLTSGISEQFF,TGTGCCAGCAGCTTAACTAGCGGGATTAGTGAGCAGTTCTTC
.,.,TRBJ2-2,TRBV5-1,CASSSRQPGELFF,TGCGCCAGCAGCTCCCGACAGCCCGGGGAGCTGTTTTTT
.,.,TRBJ2-5,TRBV6-1,CASSGVIQETQYF,TGTGCCAGCAGTGGGGTTATTCAAGAGACCCAGTACTTC
.,TRBD2,TRBJ2-3,TRBV4-1,CASSQDNIQRGGRDTQYF,TGCGCCAGCAGCCAAGATAATATCCAGCGGGGGGGCAGAGATACGCAGTATTTT
.,.,TRBJ1-1,TRBV20-1,CSASTEGEAFF,TGCAGTGCTAGTACGGAGGGCGAAGCTTTCTTT
.,.,TRBJ1-2,TRBV29-1,CSVVFDFYGYTF,TGCAGCGTTGTTTTTGACTTCTATGGCTACACCTTC
once,TRBD1,TRBJ2-7,TRBV6-5,CASTGTGSYEQYF,TGTGCCAGCACCGGGACAGGGTCCTACGAGCAGTACTTC
.,.,TRBJ2-7,TRBV20-1,CSARESYEQYF,TGCAGTGCTCGGGAGAGCTACGAGCAGTACTTC
.,.,TRBJ1-1,TRBV6-5,CASSYSPGAGNTEAFF,TGTGCCAGCAGTTACTCGCCAGGGGCCGGGAACACTGAAGCTTTCTTT
.,TRBD1,TRBJ2-3,TRBV25-1,CASSADRGVSTDTQYF,TGTGCCAGCAGTGCGGACAGGGGGGTTTCCACAGATACGCAGTATTTT
few,.,TRBJ1-2,TRBV16,CASSQLASYYGYTF,TGTGCCAGCAGCCAATTGGCCAGCTACTATGGCTACACCTTC
once,.,TRBJ1-4,TRBV7-9,CASSLVRVKGSTNEKLFF,TGTGCCAGCAGCTTAGTTCGAGTCAAAGGGTCCACTAATGAAAAACTGTTTTTT
.,TRBD2,TRBJ2-3,TRBV4-1,CASSQKAGGGDTQYF,TGCGCCAGCAGCCAGAAAGCGGGGGGTGGGGATACGCAGTATTTT
.,.,TRBJ1-5,TRBV29-1,CSAIVTGAGNQPQHF,TGCAGCGCAATCGTGACGGGGGCGGGCAATCAGCCCCAGCATTTT
.,.,TRBJ2-7,TRBV7-2,CASSRTGTGSSYEQYF,TGTGCCAGCAGCAGAACCGGGACCGGGAGCTCCTACGAGCAGTACTTC
.,.,TRBJ2-3,TRBV7-9,CASSLSPTSTDTQYF,TGTGCCAGCAGCTTAAGCCCAACTAGCACAGATACGCAGTATTTT
once,.,TRBJ2-2,TRBV18,CASSPRDGTNTGELFF,TGTGCCAGCTCCCCCCGGGACGGAACGAACACCGGGGAGCTGTTTTTT
.,TRBD2,TRBJ2-2,TRBV18,CASSPNLAGVGGGELFF,TGTGCCAGCTCCCCGAACCTAGCGGGAGTTGGAGGCGGGGAGCTGTTTTTT
.,.,TRBJ1-5,TRBV2,CASRWTVYSNQPQHF,TGTGCCAGCAGGTGGACGGTCTATAGCAATCAGCCCCAGCATTTT
few,TRBD2,TRBJ2-4,TRBV9,CASSLQPGLAGEQNIQYF,TGTGCCAGCAGCCTCCAACCGGGACTAGCGGGAGAGCAAAACATTCAGTACTTC
.,.,TRBJ2-7,TRBV2,CASSLSNYEQYF,TGTGCCAGCAGTTTAAGCAACTACGAGCAGTACTTC
.,.,TRBJ2-1,TRBV7-3,CASSPGTNEQFF,TGTGCCAGCAGCCCCGGGACCAACGAGCAGTTCTTC
once,.,TRBJ1-2,TRBV2,CASGVTSLSGYTF,TGTGCCAGCGGGGTAACTTCCCTTTCTGGCTACACCTTC
.,TRBD1,TRBJ2-7,TRBV11-2,CASSFLGQGYEQYF,TGTGCCAGCAGCTTCCTGGGACAGGGTTACGAGCAGTACTTC
.,TRBD2,TRBJ2-1,TRBV12-5,CASGLVSAGVSRVYNEQFF,TGTGCTAGTGGTTTGGTCTCCGCGGGAGTAAGTAGAGTCTACAATGAGCAGTTCTTC
.,.,TRBJ1-4,TRBV9,CASSVDGGEKLFF,TGTGCCAGCAGCGTGGACGGGGGCGAAAAACTGTTTTTT
.,.,TRBJ2-1,TRBV7-6,CASSLYPFAVSSYNEQFF,TGTGCCAGCAGCTTATATCCCTTTGCGGTTAGCTCCTACAATGAGCAGTTCTTC
once,.,TRBJ1-2,TRBV6-5,CASSAGPGGYGYTF,TGTGCCAGCAGTGCTGGCCCCGGTGGCTATGGCTACACCTTC
.,.,TRBJ1-2,TRBV9,CASSVEVDLPGYGYTF,TGTGCCAGCAGCGTAGAGGTTGACCTCCCTGGATATGGCTACACCTTC
.,.,TRBJ2-7,TRBV9,CASSVAQVSYEQYF,TGTGCCAGCAGCGTAGCTCAGGTTTCCTACGAGCAGTACTTC
few,.,TRBJ1-2,TRBV4-1,CASSQSFHYTF,TGCGCCAGCAGCCAATCCTTCCACTACACCTTC
.,.,TRBJ1-2,TRBV7-3,CASSPAGDPFDGYTF,TGTGCCAGCAGCCCCGCGGGGGATCCGTTTGATGGCTACACCTTC
.,.,TRBJ2-3,TRBV18,CASSPQPAALNTDTQYF,TGTGCCAGCTCACCACAGCCGGCAGCACTAAACACAGATACGCAGTATTTT